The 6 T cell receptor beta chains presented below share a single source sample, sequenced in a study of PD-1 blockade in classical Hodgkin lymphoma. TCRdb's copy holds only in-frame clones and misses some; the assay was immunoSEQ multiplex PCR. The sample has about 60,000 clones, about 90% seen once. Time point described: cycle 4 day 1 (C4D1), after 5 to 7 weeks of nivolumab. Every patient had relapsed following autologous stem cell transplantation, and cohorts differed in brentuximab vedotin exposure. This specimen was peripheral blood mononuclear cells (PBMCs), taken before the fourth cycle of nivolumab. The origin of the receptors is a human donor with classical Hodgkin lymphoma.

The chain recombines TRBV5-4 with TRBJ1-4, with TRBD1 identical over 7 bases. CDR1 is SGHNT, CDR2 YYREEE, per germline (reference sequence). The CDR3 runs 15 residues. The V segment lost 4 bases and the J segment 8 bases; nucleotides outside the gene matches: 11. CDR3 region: CASSKQSDRSEKLFF. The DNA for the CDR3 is TGTGCCAGCAGCAAACAATCGGACAGGTCGGAAAAACTGTTTTTT.

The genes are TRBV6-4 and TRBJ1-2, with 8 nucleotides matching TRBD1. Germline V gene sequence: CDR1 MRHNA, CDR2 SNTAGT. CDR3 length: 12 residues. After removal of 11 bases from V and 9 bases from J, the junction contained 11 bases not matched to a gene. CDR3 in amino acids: CAGGQGGWSYTF. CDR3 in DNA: TGTGCCGGCGGACAGGGTGGGTGGAGCTACACCTTC.

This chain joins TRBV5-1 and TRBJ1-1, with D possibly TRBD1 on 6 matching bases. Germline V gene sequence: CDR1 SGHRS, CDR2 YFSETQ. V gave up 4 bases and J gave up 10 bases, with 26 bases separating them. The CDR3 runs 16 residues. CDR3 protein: CASSLHPPLTDSGAFF. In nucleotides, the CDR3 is TGCGCCAGCAGCCTCCATCCCCCTCTCACGGACAGCGGAGCTTTCTTT.

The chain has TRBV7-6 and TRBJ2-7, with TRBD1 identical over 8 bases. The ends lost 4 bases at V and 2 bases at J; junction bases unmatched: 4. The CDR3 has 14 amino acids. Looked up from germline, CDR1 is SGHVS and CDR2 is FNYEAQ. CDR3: CASSSDRAPYEQYF. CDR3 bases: TGTGCCAGCAGCTCGGACAGGGCCCCCTACGAGCAGTACTTC.

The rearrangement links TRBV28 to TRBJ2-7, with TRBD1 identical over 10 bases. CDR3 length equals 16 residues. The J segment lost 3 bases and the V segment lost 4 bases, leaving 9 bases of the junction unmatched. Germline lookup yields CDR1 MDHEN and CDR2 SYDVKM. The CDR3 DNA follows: TGTGCCAGCAGTTCACCGGGACAGGGGACCCTCTACGAGCAGTACTTC. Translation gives CASSSPGQGTLYEQYF. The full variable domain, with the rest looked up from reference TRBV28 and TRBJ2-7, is DVKVTQSSRYLVKRTGEKVFLECVQDMDHENMFWYRQDPGLGLRLIYFSYDVKMKEKGDIPEGYSVSREKKERFSLILESASTNQTSMYLCASSSPGQGTLYEQYFGPGTRLTVT.

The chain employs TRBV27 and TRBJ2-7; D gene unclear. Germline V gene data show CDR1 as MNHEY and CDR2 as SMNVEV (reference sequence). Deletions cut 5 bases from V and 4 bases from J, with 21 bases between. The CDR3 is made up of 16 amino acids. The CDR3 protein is CASSPHGSYLPYEQYF. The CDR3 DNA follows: TGTGCCAGCAGTCCCCACGGGTCCTATTTACCGTACGAGCAGTACTTC.